The subject of this entry is one TCR beta chain. Its antigen remains unknown. TCR beta CDR3 regions were amplified from RNA transcripts. Second-round multiplex PCR followed a first-round RT-PCR using HTBI primers. Each CDR3 protein is one row after TCRdb ran MiXCR on the multiplex PCR reads. This sample has about 210,000 distinct CDR3 sequences, with under 30% found just once. This sample is drawn from a study of Graves' ophthalmopathy and Graves' hyperthyroidism. Study-wide results and caveats: The authors also found most expanded thyroid clonotypes above 0.001 frequency in blood.

Trimming shortened V by 6 bases and J by 1 base, and 10 bases separated the two germline ends. CDR1 is ENHRY, CDR2 SYGVKD, per germline. The length of the CDR3 is 13 residues. The receptor comes from a man aged 45-65 years with Graves' ophthalmopathy. The source material was peripheral blood. The chain recombines TRBV10-3 with TRBJ2-7; perhaps TRBD1 as D (6 bases). CDR3 nucleotides: TGTGCCATCAGACAGGGTTCGTCCTACGAGCAGTACTTC. Translated, it gives CAIRQGSSYEQYF.